The 10 T cell receptor beta chains listed next were all sequenced from one sample in a study of tumor and adjacent non-tumor tissue in lung cancer. Three rounds of nested PCR, following a modified ARM-PCR protocol, produced the TCRbeta library. MiXCR, applied by TCRdb to the multiplex PCR reads, yields one record per CDR3 protein. The table records tens of thousands of distinct CDR3 sequences, less than 75% of them present only once. The template was RNA from unsorted bulk tissue. Distant lung tissue was collected more than 3 cm away from the tumor edge. Material: distant non-tumor lung tissue. The origin of the receptors is a woman aged 45-65 years with non-small cell lung cancer.

This sequence joins TRBV12-3 or TRBV12-4 and TRBJ1-6; D remains ambiguous. V lost 4 bases and J lost 7, with 11 bases in between. The CDR3 length is 14 residues. CDR3 nucleotides: TGTGCCAGCAGTTCGGGAGAAACCAATTCACCCCTCCACTTT. It yields the protein CASSSGETNSPLHF.

This clonotype has a handful of counts. Just one base apart from a much larger clone, this may be a read error. The chain uses TRBV6-1 and TRBJ2-3, with 11 bases aligning to TRBD2. Germline lookup yields CDR1 MNHNS and CDR2 SASEGT. The J segment lost 2 bases and the V segment lost 8 bases, leaving 6 bases of the junction unmatched. This CDR3 contains 15 residues. CDR3 in amino acids: CASVTSGNFTDTQYF. For the CDR3, the DNA is TGTGCCAGCGTGACTAGCGGGAATTTCACAGATACGCAGTATTTT.

This clonotype has a single count. This may come from a read error, since a much larger clone is one base off. The rearrangement uses TRBV4-1 and TRBJ1-5, with D perhaps TRBD1 (6 bases). V lost 0 bases and J lost 0, with 18 bases in between. The length of the CDR3 is 19 residues. CDR1 and CDR2 from the germline V gene are MGHRA and YSYEKL. This CDR3 is CASSQEKQGQHFSNQPQHF. The DNA of the CDR3 is TGCGCCAGCAGCCAAGAGAAGCAAGGACAGCACTTTAGCAATCAGCCCCAGCATTTT.

This clonotype showed up just a few times. One end of the junction fails to match germline, which may point to a read error. This chain links TRBV7-9 with TRBJ2-6; tentatively, D is TRBD1 (5 bases). The length of the CDR3 is 17 residues. The germline V gene encodes CDR1 SEHNR and CDR2 FQNEAQ (reference sequence). The DNA for the CDR3 is TGTGTCAGCAGCTTAGGGGCTGGGGTGCCTGGGGCCAACGTCCTGACTTTC. Protein sequence: CVSSLGAGVPGANVLTF.

In the case of this clonotype: The conserved closing phenylalanine or tryptophan is absent in this CDR3, likely reflecting a read error. This chain uses TRBV11-2 with TRBJ2-1; the match to TRBD2 covers 10 bases. The CDR3 has 16 residues. With 9 bases clipped from V and 10 bases from J, the junction kept 18 bases outside the gene matches. In germline, CDR1 is SGHAT, CDR2 FQNNGV. CDR3 coding DNA: TGTGCCAGTAGCCTAATGACCGGGACTAGCGTACCAGAGCAGTTCATC. Translating gives CASSLMTGTSVPEQFI.

A word on this clonotype: With a much larger clone just one base away, this may be a read error. The conserved final phenylalanine or tryptophan is absent from the CDR3, which likely points to a read error. The chain links TRBV6-5 to TRBJ1-6; no clear D. V was clipped by 6 bases and J by 6 bases, with 9 bases between them. Per germline, CDR1 MNHEY and CDR2 SVGAGI. The length of the CDR3 is 13 residues. This CDR3 reads CASSRATNSPLHL. The CDR3 coding sequence is TGTGCCAGCAGCCGGGCCACTAATTCACCCCTCCACCTT.

The J gene is TRBJ2-5, the V gene TRBV6-1, with D unresolved. CDR3 length: 14 residues. Trimming left V 6 bases short and J 5 bases short, with 16 bases between. CDR1 is MNHNS and CDR2 is SASEGT in the germline V gene. CDR3 sequence reads: CASRPQSLSETQYF. The CDR3 DNA reads TGTGCCAGCAGACCTCAGAGCCTAAGTGAGACCCAGTACTTC.

The chain combines TRBV20-1 with TRBJ2-1; D unresolved. Germline values: CDR1 DFQATT, CDR2 SNEGSKA (reference sequence). The CDR3 sequence is 15 residues long. Trimming left V 4 bases short and J 6 bases short, with 19 bases between. The CDR3: CSAKDRQALVNEQFF. In DNA, the CDR3 is TGCAGTGCTAAAGATCGGCAGGCTTTGGTCAATGAGCAGTTCTTC.

This clonotype was counted between two and nine times. A much larger clone differs by one base, so this may be a read error. The J gene is TRBJ2-3, the V gene TRBV5-5, with 9 positions matching TRBD1. CDR3 length equals 18 residues. Germline V CDR1 and CDR2: SGHKS, YYEKEE (reference sequence). The CDR3 DNA reads TGTACCAGCAGCCCTCGGACAGGGGCCAATCTGTTCACAGATACGCAGTATTTT. This encodes CTSSPRTGANLFTDTQYF.

This clonotype was picked up a small number of times. CDR3 nucleotide sequence: TGTGCCAGCAGCCCTGGGGTAACCGGGGAGCTGTTTTTT. This gives the protein CASSPGVTGELFF. V gene TRBV7-6 combines with J gene TRBJ2-2, with unresolved D. In germline, CDR1 is SGHVS, CDR2 FNYEAQ. The CDR3 totals 13 residues. Trimming took 5 bases from V and 5 from J, leaving 9 bases between them.